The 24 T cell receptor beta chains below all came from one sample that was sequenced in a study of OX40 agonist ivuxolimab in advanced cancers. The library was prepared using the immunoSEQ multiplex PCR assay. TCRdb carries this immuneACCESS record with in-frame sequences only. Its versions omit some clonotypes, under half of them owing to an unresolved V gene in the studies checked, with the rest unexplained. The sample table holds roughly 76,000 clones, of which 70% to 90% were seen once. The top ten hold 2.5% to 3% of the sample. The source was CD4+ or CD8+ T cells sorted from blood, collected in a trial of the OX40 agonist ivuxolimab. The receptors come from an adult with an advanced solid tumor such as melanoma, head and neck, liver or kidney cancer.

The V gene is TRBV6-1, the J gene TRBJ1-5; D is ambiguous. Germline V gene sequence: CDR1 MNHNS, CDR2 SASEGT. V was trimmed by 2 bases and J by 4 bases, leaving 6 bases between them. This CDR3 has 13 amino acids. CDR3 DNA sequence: TGTGCCAGCAGTGAAAGGTGGAATCAGCCCCAGCATTTT. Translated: CASSERWNQPQHF.

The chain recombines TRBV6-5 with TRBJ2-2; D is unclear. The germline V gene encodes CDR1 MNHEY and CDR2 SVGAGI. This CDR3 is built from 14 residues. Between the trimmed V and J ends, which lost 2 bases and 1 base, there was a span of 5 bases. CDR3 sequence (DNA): TGTGCCAGCAGTTACCAACGGAACACCGGGGAGCTGTTTTTT. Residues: CASSYQRNTGELFF.

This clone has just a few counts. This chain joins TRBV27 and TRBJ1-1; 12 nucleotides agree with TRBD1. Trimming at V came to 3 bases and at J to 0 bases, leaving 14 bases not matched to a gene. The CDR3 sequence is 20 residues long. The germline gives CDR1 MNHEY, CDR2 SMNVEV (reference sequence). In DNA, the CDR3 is TGTGCCAGCAGTTTTTTCGGGAAGGGGACAGGGGGCTACATGAACACTGAAGCTTTCTTT. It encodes CASSFFGKGTGGYMNTEAFF.

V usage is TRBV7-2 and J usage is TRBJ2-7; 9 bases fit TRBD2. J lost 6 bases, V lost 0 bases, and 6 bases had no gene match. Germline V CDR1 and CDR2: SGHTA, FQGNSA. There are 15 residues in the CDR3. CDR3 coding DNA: TGTGCCAGCAGCTTAGCGATCGGGACTAGCTTCGAGCAGTACTTC. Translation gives CASSLAIGTSFEQYF.

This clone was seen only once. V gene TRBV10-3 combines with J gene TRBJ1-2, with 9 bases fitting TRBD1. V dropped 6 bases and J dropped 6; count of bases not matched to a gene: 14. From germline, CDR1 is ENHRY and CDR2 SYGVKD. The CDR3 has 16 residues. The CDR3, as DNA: TGTGCCATCAGGGGCGTCCCGGGACAGGGATCGGATGGCTACACCTTC. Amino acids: CAIRGVPGQGSDGYTF.

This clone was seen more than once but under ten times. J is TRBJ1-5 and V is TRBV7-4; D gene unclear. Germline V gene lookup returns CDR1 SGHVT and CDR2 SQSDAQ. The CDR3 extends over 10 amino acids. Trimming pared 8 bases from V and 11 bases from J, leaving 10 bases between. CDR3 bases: TGTGCCAGCGATAGAGGGTCCCAGCATTTT. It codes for CASDRGSQHF.

The CDR3 nucleotides read TGTGCCAGCAGCCTCCGGACAGGGGGCTTTAACACCATATATTTT. It codes for CASSLRTGGFNTIYF. The chain employs TRBV5-4 and TRBJ1-3, with 11 bases aligning to TRBD1. V lost 4 bases, J lost 7 bases, and 7 bases stayed unmatched. Germline V CDR1 and CDR2: SGHNT, YYREEE (reference sequence). The CDR3 sequence is 15 residues long.

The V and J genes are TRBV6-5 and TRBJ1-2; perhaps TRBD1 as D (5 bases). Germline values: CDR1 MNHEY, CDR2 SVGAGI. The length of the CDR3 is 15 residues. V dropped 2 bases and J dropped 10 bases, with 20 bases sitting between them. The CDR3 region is CASSYDTGQRRIYTF. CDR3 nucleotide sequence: TGTGCCAGCAGTTACGATACGGGGCAGAGAAGGATCTACACCTTC.

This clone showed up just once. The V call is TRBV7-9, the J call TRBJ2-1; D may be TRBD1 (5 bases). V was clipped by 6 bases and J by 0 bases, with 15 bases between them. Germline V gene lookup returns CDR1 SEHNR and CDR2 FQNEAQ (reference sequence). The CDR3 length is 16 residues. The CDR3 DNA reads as TGTGCCAGCAGACAAGCAGGGCTGAGCTCCTACAATGAGCAGTTCTTC. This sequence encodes CASRQAGLSSYNEQFF.

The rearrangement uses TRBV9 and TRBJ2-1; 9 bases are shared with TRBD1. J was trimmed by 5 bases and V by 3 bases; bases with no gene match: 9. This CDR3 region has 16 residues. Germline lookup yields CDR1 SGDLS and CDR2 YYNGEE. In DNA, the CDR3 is TGTGCCAGCAGCGAAGGGGGACAGGGTTCCGACAATGAGCAGTTCTTC. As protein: CASSEGGQGSDNEQFF. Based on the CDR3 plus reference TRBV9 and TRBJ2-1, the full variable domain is DSGVTQTPKHLITATGQRVTLRCSPRSGDLSVYWYQQSLDQGLQFLIQYYNGEERAKGNILERFSAQQFPDLHSELNLSSLELGDSALYFCASSEGGQGSDNEQFFGPGTRLTVL.

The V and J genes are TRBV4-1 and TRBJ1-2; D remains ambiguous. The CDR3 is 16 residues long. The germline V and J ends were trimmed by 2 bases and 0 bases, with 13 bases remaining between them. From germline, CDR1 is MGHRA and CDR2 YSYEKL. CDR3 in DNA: TGCGCCAGCAGCCAACTCCCGACACTAGCTAACTATGGCTACACCTTC. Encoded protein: CASSQLPTLANYGYTF.

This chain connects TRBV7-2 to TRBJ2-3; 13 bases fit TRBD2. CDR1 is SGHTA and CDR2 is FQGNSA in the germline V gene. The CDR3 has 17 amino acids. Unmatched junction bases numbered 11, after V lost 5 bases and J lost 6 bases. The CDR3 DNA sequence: TGTGCCAGCAGCGATTGGACTAGCGGGGGACTCAGGGATACGCAGTATTTT. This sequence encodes CASSDWTSGGLRDTQYF.

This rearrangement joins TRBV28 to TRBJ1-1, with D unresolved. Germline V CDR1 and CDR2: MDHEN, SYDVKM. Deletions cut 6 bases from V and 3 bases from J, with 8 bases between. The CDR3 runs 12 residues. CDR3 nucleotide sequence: TGTGCCAGCAGCCCCACGTACACTGAAGCTTTCTTT. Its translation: CASSPTYTEAFF.

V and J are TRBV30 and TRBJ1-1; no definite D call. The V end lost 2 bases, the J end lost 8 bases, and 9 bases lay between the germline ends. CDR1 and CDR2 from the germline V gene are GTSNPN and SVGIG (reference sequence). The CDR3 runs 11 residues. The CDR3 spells CAWSRQHEAFF. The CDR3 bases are TGTGCCTGGAGTAGGCAGCACGAAGCTTTCTTT.

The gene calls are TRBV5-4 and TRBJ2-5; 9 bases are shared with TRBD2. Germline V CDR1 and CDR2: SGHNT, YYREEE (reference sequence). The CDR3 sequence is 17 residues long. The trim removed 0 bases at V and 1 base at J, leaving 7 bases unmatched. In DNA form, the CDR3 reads TGTGCCAGCAGCTTGGGGGCGGGGGGGCCGATCCAAGAGACCCAGTACTTC. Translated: CASSLGAGGPIQETQYF.

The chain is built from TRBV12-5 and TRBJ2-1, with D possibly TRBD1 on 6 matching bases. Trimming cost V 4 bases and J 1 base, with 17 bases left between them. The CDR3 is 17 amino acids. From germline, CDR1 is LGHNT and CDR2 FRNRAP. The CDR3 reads CASGSSIGQGSYNEQFF. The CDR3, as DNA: TGTGCTAGTGGTTCCTCCATCGGGCAGGGGTCCTACAATGAGCAGTTCTTC. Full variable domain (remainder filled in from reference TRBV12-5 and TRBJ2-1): DARVTQTPRHKVTEMGQEVTMRCQPILGHNTVFWYRQTMMQGLELLAYFRNRAPLDDSGMPKDRFSAEMPDATLATLKIQPSEPRDSAVYFCASGSSIGQGSYNEQFFGPGTRLTVL.

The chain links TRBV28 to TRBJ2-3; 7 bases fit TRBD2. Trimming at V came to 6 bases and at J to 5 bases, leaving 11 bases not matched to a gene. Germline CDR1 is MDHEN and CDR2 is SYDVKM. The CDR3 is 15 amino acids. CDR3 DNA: TGTGCCAGCAGCCCGGGGTCCGGGGGGAAAGATACGCAGTATTTT. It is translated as CASSPGSGGKDTQYF. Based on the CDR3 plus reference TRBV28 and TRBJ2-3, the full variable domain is DVKVTQSSRYLVKRTGEKVFLECVQDMDHENMFWYRQDPGLGLRLIYFSYDVKMKEKGDIPEGYSVSREKKERFSLILESASTNQTSMYLCASSPGSGGKDTQYFGPGTRLTVL.

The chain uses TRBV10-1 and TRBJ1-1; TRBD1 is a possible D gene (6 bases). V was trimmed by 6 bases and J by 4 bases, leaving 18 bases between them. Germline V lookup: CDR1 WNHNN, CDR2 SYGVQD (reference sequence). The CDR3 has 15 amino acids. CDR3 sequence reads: CASSETPGARTEAFF. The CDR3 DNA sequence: TGCGCCAGCAGCGAGACCCCAGGGGCCCGCACTGAAGCTTTCTTT.

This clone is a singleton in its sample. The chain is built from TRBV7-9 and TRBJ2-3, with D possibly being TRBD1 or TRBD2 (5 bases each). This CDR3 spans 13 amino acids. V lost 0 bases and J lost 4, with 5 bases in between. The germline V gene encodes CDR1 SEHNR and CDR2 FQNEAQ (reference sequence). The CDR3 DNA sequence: TGTGCCAGCAGCTTAGCGGGACCAGATACGCAGTATTTT. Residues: CASSLAGPDTQYF.

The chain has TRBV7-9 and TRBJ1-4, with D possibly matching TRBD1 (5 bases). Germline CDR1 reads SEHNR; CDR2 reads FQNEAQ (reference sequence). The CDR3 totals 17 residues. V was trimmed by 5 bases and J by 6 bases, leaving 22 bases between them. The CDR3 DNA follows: TGTGCCAGCAGCCCGTCTTGGAGGGCCGGGACGGATGAAAAACTGTTTTTT. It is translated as CASSPSWRAGTDEKLFF. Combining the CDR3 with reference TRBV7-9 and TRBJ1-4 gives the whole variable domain DTGVSQNPRHKITKRGQNVTFRCDPISEHNRLYWYRQTLGQGPEFLTYFQNEAQLEKSRLLSDRFSAERPKGSFSTLEIQRTEQGDSAMYLCASSPSWRAGTDEKLFFGSGTQLSVL.

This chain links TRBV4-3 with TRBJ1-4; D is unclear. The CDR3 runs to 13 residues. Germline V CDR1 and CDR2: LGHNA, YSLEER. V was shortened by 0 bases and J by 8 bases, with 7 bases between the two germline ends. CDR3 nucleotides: TGCGCCAGCAGCCAAGACCGAGGGGAAAAACTGTTTTTT. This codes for CASSQDRGEKLFF.

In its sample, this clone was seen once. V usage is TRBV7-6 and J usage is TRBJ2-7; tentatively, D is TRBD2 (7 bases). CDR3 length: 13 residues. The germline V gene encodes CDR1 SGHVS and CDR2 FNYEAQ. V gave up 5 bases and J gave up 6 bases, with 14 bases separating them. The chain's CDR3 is CASSQGGGIEQYF. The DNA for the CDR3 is TGTGCCAGCAGCCAAGGGGGGGGGATCGAGCAGTACTTC.

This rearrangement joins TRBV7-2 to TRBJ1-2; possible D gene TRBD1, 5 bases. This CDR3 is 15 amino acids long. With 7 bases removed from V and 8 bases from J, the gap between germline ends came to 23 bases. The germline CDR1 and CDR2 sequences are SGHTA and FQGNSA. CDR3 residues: CASTLGAGAPQGYTF. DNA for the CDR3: TGTGCCAGCACCCTAGGGGCCGGGGCACCTCAAGGCTACACCTTC.

For the CDR3, the DNA is TGTGCCACCCCTAATGGGACAGGGTCCACCTCGGGGGAAAAACTGTTTTTT. This sequence encodes CATPNGTGSTSGEKLFF. The chain combines TRBV7-9 with TRBJ1-4; 9 bases map to TRBD1. The CDR3 runs 17 residues. V gave up 10 bases and J gave up 8 bases; unmatched junction bases: 20. Germline V CDR1 and CDR2: SEHNR, FQNEAQ (reference sequence).